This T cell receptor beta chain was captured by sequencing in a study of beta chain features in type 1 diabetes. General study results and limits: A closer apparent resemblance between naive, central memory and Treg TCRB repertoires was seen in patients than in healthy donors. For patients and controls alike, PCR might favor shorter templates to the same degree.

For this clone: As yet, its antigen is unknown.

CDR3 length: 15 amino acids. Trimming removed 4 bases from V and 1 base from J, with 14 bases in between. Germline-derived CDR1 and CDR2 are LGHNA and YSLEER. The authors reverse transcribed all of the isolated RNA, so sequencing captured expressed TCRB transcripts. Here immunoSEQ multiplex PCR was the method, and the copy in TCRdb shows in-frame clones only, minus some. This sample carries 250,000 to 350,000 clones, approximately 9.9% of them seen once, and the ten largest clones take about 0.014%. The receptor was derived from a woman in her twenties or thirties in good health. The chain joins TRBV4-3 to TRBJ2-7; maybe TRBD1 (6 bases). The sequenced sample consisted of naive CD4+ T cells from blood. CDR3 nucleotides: TGCGCCAGCAGCCGGCAAACAGGGCTATCCTACGAGCAGTACTTC. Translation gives CASSRQTGLSYEQYF.